The 2 T cell receptor beta chains reported below all come from one sample, sequenced in a study of blood T cell repertoires in COVID-19. Clones were sequenced by immunoSEQ multiplex PCR, and TCRdb holds only the in-frame ones, with some missing. The data show 250,000 to 300,000 clones, roughly 87% seen once. The sequenced sample consisted of peripheral blood. These receptors were taken from a woman in her fifties or sixties who had recovered from COVID-19.

The chain combines TRBV9 with TRBJ2-1, with 13 bases aligning to TRBD2. The CDR3 totals 17 residues. V lost 0 bases and J lost 5; bases outside the gene matches: 5. Per germline, CDR1 SGDLS and CDR2 YYNGEE. CDR3 loop: CASSVDGLAGVHNEQFF. For the CDR3, the DNA is TGTGCCAGCAGCGTAGACGGACTAGCGGGAGTGCACAATGAGCAGTTCTTC.

The V call is TRBV4-3, the J call TRBJ1-2, with D perhaps TRBD1 (6 bases). The V gene's germline CDR1 is LGHNA and CDR2 YSLEER. V dropped 3 bases and J dropped 2 bases, with 10 bases sitting between them. The CDR3 consists of 14 residues. The CDR3 protein is CASSHVQGNYGYTF. CDR3 coding DNA: TGCGCCAGCAGCCATGTCCAGGGGAACTATGGCTACACCTTC.